This T cell receptor beta chain originates from a study of blood T cells in healthy people across ages. V gave up 4 bases and J gave up 7 bases, with 11 bases separating them. The germline CDR1 and CDR2 sequences are DFQATT and SNEGSKA (reference sequence). The CDR3 is made up of 12 amino acids. A second PCR, run for roughly 7 to 11 cycles, used a sample-barcoded 5' primer plus a J-beta primer mix. TCRdb re-called the 5' RACE reads with MiXCR, one entry per CDR3 protein. The data show 1.5 million to 2 million distinct CDR3 sequences, about 50% seen once. This clonotype has a handful of counts. The specimen sequenced was blood. The TCR originated in a woman aged 40 to 55 in good health. J is TRBJ2-1 and V is TRBV20-1, with D unclear. The CDR3 nucleotides are TGCAGTGCTACCCCGCAGGCTAATGAGCAGTTCTTC. Protein sequence: CSATPQANEQFF.